This TCR beta chain was documented in a study of control samples from healthy donors and cancer patients. The CDR3 runs to 13 residues. The germline V and J ends were trimmed by 4 bases and 8 bases, with 13 bases remaining between them. Germline V CDR1 and CDR2: MRHNA, SNTAGT. Profiled with immunoSEQ multiplex PCR; TCRdb holds only in-frame clones, not every one. The table includes 75,000 or so clones, approximately 89% detected once. The source of this sequence is a man in his sixties with colorectal cancer. What was sequenced was PBMCs. The gene calls are TRBV6-4 and TRBJ2-3, with D possibly TRBD1 on 7 matching bases. CDR3 residues: CASSGTGEATQYF. The CDR3 DNA reads TGTGCCAGCAGTGGCACAGGGGAGGCTACGCAGTATTTT.